The rows below give T cell receptor beta chains drawn from one sample of a study of CD8+CD57+ T cells in acquired aplastic anemia. TCRdb re-called the reads with MiXCR, one entry per CDR3 protein. The sample yields under 200,000 distinct CDR3 sequences, about 60% seen once. Material: sorted CD4+, CD8+, or CD8+CD57+ T cells (not recorded which) from PBMCs. The source of these receptors is a human donor in good health. CDR3s include the opening cysteine and the closing phenylalanine or tryptophan. The order of the fields is J gene, V gene, clone size, D gene, CDR3 DNA, CDR3 protein. D genes are given only for firm matches. Clone size is not always given. Where it is, it says once, few, many or a class for expanded clones.

>TRBJ1-2|TRBV24-1|NA|NA
TGTGCCACCAGTGATACCCGGGACACAGTAGGCTACACCTTC
CATSDTRDTVGYTF
>TRBJ2-3|TRBV20-1|NA|TRBD2
TGCAGTGCTAGACTCCATCTAGCGGGGGAGGATACGCAGTATTTT
CSARLHLAGEDTQYF
>TRBJ1-4|TRBV20-1|NA|NA
TGCAGTGCTACCTACCAGGTTGAAAAACTGTTTTTT
CSATYQVEKLFF
>TRBJ2-7|TRBV7-9|NA|NA
TGTGCCAGCAGCGTGGGACCTACCCGCTACGAGCAGTACTTC
CASSVGPTRYEQYF
>TRBJ1-2|TRBV14|few|NA
TGTGCCAGCAGCCAAGATCAGGCGGGGTTTAACTATGGCTACACCTTC
CASSQDQAGFNYGYTF
>TRBJ1-5|TRBV7-2|many|NA
TGTGCCAGCAGCTTAGGGGGGCTTTATAGCAATCAGCCCCAGCATTTT
CASSLGGLYSNQPQHF
>TRBJ1-1|TRBV5-1|NA|NA
TGCGCCAGCCTCGAACAGCCAAACACTGAAGCTTTCTTT
CASLEQPNTEAFF
>TRBJ2-5|TRBV7-8|NA|NA
TGTGCCAGCAGCTTAGCAGGCAGCTATCAAGAGACCCAGTACTTC
CASSLAGSYQETQYF
>TRBJ1-6|TRBV7-3|NA|NA
TGTGCCAGCAGCCCCCTCGAGGGTTCACCCCTCCACTTT
CASSPLEGSPLHF
>TRBJ2-7|TRBV7-3|NA|NA
TGTGCCAGCAGCCCCAGCCTCCCGGGACTCGGGACCGGGGAGCAGTACTTC
CASSPSLPGLGTGEQYF
>TRBJ2-3|TRBV14|few|NA
TGTGCCAGCAGCCTGGGATTGGGTGGGTGGTCCTACAATGAGCAGTATTTT
CASSLGLGGWSYNEQYF
>TRBJ2-1|TRBV7-3|NA|TRBD2
TGTGCCAGCAGCTTCCCGGGAGGGCCGAACAATGAGCAGTTCTTC
CASSFPGGPNNEQFF
>TRBJ1-6|TRBV7-9|once|NA
TGTGCCAGCAGCCCCGATTTGGTAGGATCACCCCTCCACTTT
CASSPDLVGSPLHF
>TRBJ2-5|TRBV3-1|NA|NA
TGTGCCAGCAGCCAATTTTTTACGGTGCCCTTGAGGGAGACCCAGTACTTC
CASSQFFTVPLRETQYF
>TRBJ1-1|TRBV19|NA|NA
TGTGCCAGCCACCAAGGGGGCACTGAAGCTTTCTTT
CASHQGGTEAFF
>TRBJ2-7|TRBV5-8|NA|NA
TGTGCCAGCAGCTTTCGGCAGGGGGGTGACGAGCAGTACTTC
CASSFRQGGDEQYF